Listed below are T cell receptor beta chains from one sample, sequenced in a study of cytomegalovirus exposure and HLA in healthy donors. Assay: immunoSEQ multiplex PCR; the TCRdb copy retains only in-frame clones and omits some. The data contain 95,000 to 150,000 clones, more than 60% of them singletons. Sequenced sample: PBMCs. The receptor source for this set is a middle-aged man in good health and CMV-seropositive. Both conserved end residues are trimmed from each CDR3.

v_call: TRBV12-5
cdr3_aa: ASALDSPYGYT

v_call: TRBV2
cdr3_aa: ASNIRDSDNEQF

v_call: TRBV5-4
cdr3_aa: ASSQGLGRSYEQY

v_call: TRBV27
cdr3_aa: ASSLRRWTAVTEAF

v_call: TRBV7-8
cdr3_aa: ASSLDLIADLTGELF

v_call: TRBV4-3
cdr3_aa: ASSHRVGGDYEQY

v_call: TRBV7-2
cdr3_aa: ASSLSLAGAFSREQY

v_call: TRBV4-1
cdr3_aa: ASSQDWAGVEDTQY

v_call: TRBV4-2
cdr3_aa: ASSQVRDSYGYT

v_call: TRBV9
cdr3_aa: ASSVGLAAETQY

v_call: TRBV10-3
cdr3_aa: AISEGQLTYEQY

v_call: TRBV6-5
cdr3_aa: ASSEETRLETQY

v_call: TRBV28
cdr3_aa: ASSSGLNQPQH

v_call: TRBV9
cdr3_aa: ASSVFAGGPNTQY

v_call: TRBV25-1
cdr3_aa: ASSLGTGLYEQY

v_call: TRBV19
cdr3_aa: ASSIGLYNEQF

v_call: TRBV6-6
cdr3_aa: ASSDTGVGNTQY

v_call: TRBV28
cdr3_aa: ASSFHLAGDTDTQY

v_call: TRBV6-1
cdr3_aa: ASSIAGGRTGELF

v_call: TRBV10-3
cdr3_aa: AISVDRGYEQY

v_call: TRBV29-1
cdr3_aa: SVSTGLNQPQH

v_call: TRBV2
cdr3_aa: ASSAETGTYGYT

v_call: TRBV5-4
cdr3_aa: ASSGESDRRGEQY

v_call: TRBV5-4
cdr3_aa: ASNSGYEQY

v_call: TRBV9
cdr3_aa: ASSPRDRASQETQY

v_call: TRBV11-2
cdr3_aa: ASSTAGGKGEKLF

v_call: TRBV19
cdr3_aa: ASSKRTGLFWTEAF

v_call: TRBV7-3
cdr3_aa: ASSSLAGVRGDTQY

v_call: TRBV7-8
cdr3_aa: ASSLAGTGYYEQY

v_call: TRBV6-1
cdr3_aa: ASSESGSGVASTDTQY

v_call: TRBV6-4
cdr3_aa: ASSDYGRGYGYT

v_call: TRBV5-6
cdr3_aa: ASSFGVQETQY

v_call: TRBV4-2
cdr3_aa: ASSQVGQAPNYGYT

v_call: TRBV28
cdr3_aa: ASSRTTAYGYT

v_call: TRBV2
cdr3_aa: ASSTGLTYEQY

v_call: TRBV7-8
cdr3_aa: ASSHKVRDRQNEKLF

v_call: TRBV7-3
cdr3_aa: ASSLRGDYWNNEQF

v_call: TRBV5-6
cdr3_aa: ASSLLLAGVSDTQY

v_call: TRBV4-1
cdr3_aa: ASSLGPGTYEQY

v_call: TRBV7-9
cdr3_aa: ASSNLAVDNEQF

v_call: TRBV7-9
cdr3_aa: ASSPGSQETQY